The rows below give T cell receptor beta chains drawn from one sample of a study of blood T cell repertoires in COVID-19. TCRdb's table, derived via immunoSEQ multiplex PCR, lists solely in-frame clones and lacks some. The sample has about 120,000 clones, roughly 80% seen once. Sequences were obtained from peripheral blood. The receptors here all came from a man between 65 and 85 years old with acute or convalescent COVID-19. The CDR3 runs from the conserved cysteine through the conserved F or W. The D gene is left open where the match is weak. The size field is filled for only some rows; it gives once, few, many or a size class.

v_call	j_call	clone_size	d_call	cdr3_aa	cdr3_nt
TRBV6-5	TRBJ2-3	-	TRBD2	CASRKGLAGADTQYF	TGTGCCAGCAGGAAAGGACTAGCGGGAGCTGATACGCAGTATTTT
TRBV12-5	TRBJ2-2	few	-	CASGLLPNTGELFF	TGTGCTAGTGGTTTGCTCCCGAACACCGGGGAGCTGTTTTTT
TRBV3-1/TRBV3-2	TRBJ2-7	-	TRBD2	CASSQDQLAGYEQYF	TGTGCCAGCAGCCAAGATCAACTAGCGGGGTACGAGCAGTACTTC
TRBV19	TRBJ2-2	-	-	CASRGGGNAPTGELFF	TGTGCCAGTAGAGGTGGAGGGAATGCCCCTACCGGGGAGCTGTTTTTT
TRBV2	TRBJ2-7	-	-	CASTGQGAAGGKSSYEQYF	TGTGCCAGCACCGGACAGGGGGCAGCGGGAGGGAAAAGCTCCTACGAGCAGTACTTC
TRBV11-3	TRBJ1-1	-	-	CASSLDSNTEAFF	TGTGCCAGCAGCTTAGATAGTAATACTGAAGCTTTCTTT
TRBV9	TRBJ2-1	-	TRBD2	CASSVSASGYNEQFF	TGTGCCAGCAGCGTTTCGGCTAGCGGGTACAATGAGCAGTTCTTC
TRBV28	TRBJ2-7	-	TRBD1	CASSSHFQQGDYEQYF	TGTGCCAGCAGTTCACATTTTCAGCAGGGGGACTACGAGCAGTACTTC
TRBV20-1	TRBJ2-5	-	-	CSAPVVETQYF	TGCAGTGCTCCGGTAGTGGAGACCCAGTACTTC
TRBV3-1/TRBV3-2	TRBJ2-2	-	TRBD1	CASSQDRSNTGELFF	TGTGCCAGCAGCCAGGACAGGTCGAACACCGGGGAGCTGTTTTTT
TRBV29-1	TRBJ2-3	-	-	CSVARKVAVDYTDTQYF	TGCAGCGTCGCCCGAAAAGTGGCGGTGGATTACACAGATACGCAGTATTTT
TRBV20-1	TRBJ2-1	-	TRBD2	CSASGLAGVDEQFF	TGCAGTGCCAGTGGCCTAGCGGGAGTAGACGAGCAGTTCTTC
TRBV11-3	TRBJ2-1	-	TRBD1	CASSSRTGSDNEQFF	TGTGCCAGCAGCAGCCGGACAGGGTCGGACAATGAGCAGTTCTTC
TRBV27	TRBJ2-7	many	-	CASSPVIRVEEQYF	TGTGCCAGCAGTCCGGTAATCAGGGTGGAAGAGCAGTACTTC
TRBV20-1	TRBJ2-7	-	TRBD1	CSASSVGQGYEQYF	TGCAGTGCTAGTAGTGTGGGACAGGGTTACGAGCAGTACTTC
TRBV7-7	TRBJ2-7	-	TRBD2	CASSFMGGGEQYF	TGTGCCAGCAGCTTTATGGGGGGGGGCGAGCAGTACTTC
TRBV11-2	TRBJ2-3	-	-	CASSLGFSWITDTQYF	TGTGCCAGCAGCTTAGGGTTTAGCTGGATCACAGATACGCAGTATTTT
TRBV10-3	TRBJ2-1	-	-	CAISGQGLGYNEQFF	TGTGCCATCAGTGGTCAGGGATTGGGGTACAATGAGCAGTTCTTC